This TCR beta chain appears in the sequencing data of a study of shared clonotypes between healthy human individuals. In the study overall: A couple of female and a few male donors aged 18 to 49 were enrolled.

Extraction of genomic DNA in unsorted samples used 100 million or so PBMCs. Sequencing was performed on unsorted PBMC DNA using ten immunoSEQ deep assay plates. Sequencing was performed with immunoSEQ multiplex PCR; in TCRdb, only in-frame clones are kept and a portion is missing. The sample records more than 400,000 clones, roughly 80% being singletons. The V gene lost 7 bases and the J gene lost 7 bases, with 14 bases spanning the gap. Germline V gene lookup returns CDR1 MNHNS and CDR2 SASEGT. The CDR3 consists of 13 residues. The TCR comes from a woman in her forties in good health. Some clones in this sample may be carry-over from other donors' samples. This chain uses TRBV6-1 with TRBJ2-1; D gene unclear. Sequencing used PBMCs. CDR3 bases: TGTGCCAGCACGACGCTACGGATGAATGAGCAGTTCTTC. Encoded protein: CASTTLRMNEQFF.